The 32 T cell receptor beta chains below all came from one sample that was sequenced in a study of breast tumors, draining lymph nodes, adjacent tissues. Breast cancer patients provided tissue from their axillary draining lymph nodes. TCRdb re-analysed the multiplex PCR reads in MiXCR, keeping a single row per CDR3 protein. Here the sample spans 150,000 to 200,000 distinct CDR3 sequences, 25% to 40% being singletons. Sequencing was performed on axillary lymph node tissue. The receptors derive from a female donor with breast cancer. Some clones in this sample may be carry-over from other donors' samples.

The table lists this clonotype with many counts. The chain has TRBV12-3 or TRBV12-4 and TRBJ2-3; TRBD2 is a possible D gene (5 bases). V was pared by 4 bases and J by 4 bases, with 9 bases between. CDR3 size: 13 residues. CDR3 residues: CASSSLEADTQYF. The CDR3 nucleotides are TGTGCCAGCAGTTCTCTGGAGGCAGATACGCAGTATTTT.

A word on this clonotype: This is likely a read error, given that the CDR3 carries no conserved phenylalanine or tryptophan at its end. The chain joins TRBV12-3 or TRBV12-4 to TRBJ2-1; 9 bases agree with TRBD2. The trim removed 6 bases at V and 7 bases at J, leaving 7 bases unmatched. The CDR3 sequence is 14 residues long. The CDR3 protein is CASRSSGRKNEQFL. The CDR3 coding sequence is TGTGCCAGCAGGTCCAGCGGGAGGAAGAATGAGCAGTTCCTC.

This clonotype was observed many times. This chain connects TRBV7-9 to TRBJ2-1, with D perhaps TRBD1 (5 bases). CDR1 and CDR2 (germline): SEHNR, FQNEAQ (reference sequence). The CDR3 has 17 amino acids. V was pared by 2 bases and J by 3 bases, with 17 bases between. CDR3 bases: TGTGCCAGCAGCTTAAAGTCCCAGGGTGTCAGCTACAATGAGCAGTTCTTC. Amino acids: CASSLKSQGVSYNEQFF.

This clonotype was seen repeatedly, ten times or more. The rearrangement joins TRBV25-1 to TRBJ2-3; 7 bases are a match to TRBD1. The germline gives CDR1 MGHDK, CDR2 SYGVNS. The CDR3 sequence is 15 residues long. V was pared by 3 bases and J by 9 bases, with 12 bases of the junction left unmatched. The CDR3 is CASSDSGTVINTQYF. DNA for the CDR3: TGTGCCAGCAGTGACTCTGGGACAGTCATCAACACGCAGTATTTT. The full variable domain, its missing parts supplied by reference TRBV25-1 and TRBJ2-3, is EADIYQTPRYLVIGTGKKITLECSQTMGHDKMYWYQQDPGMELHLIHYSYGVNSTEKGDLSSESTVSRIRTEHFPLTLESARPSHTSQYLCASSDSGTVINTQYFGPGTRLTVL.

This clonotype was recorded only once. The rearrangement joins TRBV7-3 to TRBJ2-2; D is perhaps TRBD1 (6 bases). The germline CDR1 and CDR2 sequences are SGHTA and FQGTGA. The CDR3 covers 14 residues. The V and J ends lost 7 bases and 8 bases respectively, with 17 bases between them. CDR3 in amino acids: CASTSGAVAGELFF. CDR3 nucleotide sequence: TGTGCCAGCACCTCAGGGGCCGTAGCAGGGGAGCTGTTTTTT.

The chain links TRBV29-1 to TRBJ2-7, with D maybe TRBD2 (5 bases). The CDR3 has 14 amino acids. Between the trimmed V and J ends, which lost 0 bases and 0 bases, there was a span of 9 bases. From germline, CDR1 is SQVTM and CDR2 ANQGSEA. CDR3 DNA: TGCAGCGTTGAAGATGGCGGGTCCTCCTACGAGCAGTACTTC. Translation gives CSVEDGGSSYEQYF.

This clonotype was counted only a few times. The genes are TRBV3-1 and TRBJ2-7; D is possibly TRBD1 (6 bases). Germline CDR1 reads LGHDT; CDR2 reads YNNKEL (reference sequence). The CDR3 loop spans 15 amino acids. V was pared by 3 bases and J by 2 bases, with 14 bases between. CDR3 protein: CASSHDKGVTYEQYF. The DNA for the CDR3 is TGTGCCAGCAGCCATGACAAGGGGGTCACCTACGAGCAGTACTTC.

This clonotype was recorded many times. The chain has TRBV5-8 and TRBJ2-1, with 8 bases fitting TRBD1. J gave up 6 bases and V 0 bases, and 8 bases lay outside the gene matches. This CDR3 comprises 16 residues. Looked up from germline, CDR1 is SGHTS and CDR2 is YDEGEE. Here the CDR3 reads CASSLGRQGAFNEQFF. CDR3 nucleotides: TGTGCCAGCAGCTTGGGGCGGCAGGGGGCTTTCAATGAGCAGTTCTTC. Variable domain in full (rest from reference TRBV5-8 and TRBJ2-1): EAGVTQSPTHLIKTRGQQATLRCSPISGHTSVYWYQQALGLGLQFLLWYDEGEERNRGNFPPRFSGRQFPNYSSELNVNALELEDSALYLCASSLGRQGAFNEQFFGPGTRLTVL.

This clonotype was counted at least ten times. The chain uses TRBV12-3 or TRBV12-4 and TRBJ1-2; tentatively, D is TRBD1 (6 bases). The CDR3 runs to 14 residues. The V end lost 1 base, the J end lost 4 bases, and 10 bases lay between the germline ends. The CDR3 reads CASSLDPTGYGYTF. The CDR3 coding sequence is TGTGCCAGCAGTTTAGACCCGACAGGCTATGGCTACACCTTC.

This clonotype was counted ten times or more. The rearrangement joins TRBV2 to TRBJ2-7, with D possibly matching TRBD2 (5 bases). Trimming shortened V by 2 bases and J by 2 bases, and 13 bases separated the two germline ends. The germline CDR1 and CDR2 sequences are SNHLY and FYNNEI. The CDR3 loop spans 15 amino acids. The CDR3 nucleotides read TGTGCCAGCAGTGAAAGAGTACCGGGGACCTACGAGCAGTACTTC. It encodes CASSERVPGTYEQYF.

The V gene is TRBV27, the J gene TRBJ2-7; tentatively, D is TRBD2 (5 bases). The CDR3 covers 14 residues. Trimming removed 8 bases from V and 0 bases from J, with 14 bases in between. Germline V lookup: CDR1 MNHEY, CDR2 SMNVEV (reference sequence). CDR3 protein: CASRLGVSSYEQYF. The CDR3 nucleotides are TGTGCCAGCCGTCTCGGGGTCTCCTCCTACGAGCAGTACTTC.

The chain employs TRBV28 and TRBJ1-1; D unresolved. Germline V CDR1 and CDR2: MDHEN, SYDVKM. V was trimmed by 4 bases and J by 13 bases, leaving 16 bases between them. The CDR3 runs to 12 residues. CDR3 in DNA: TGTGCCAGCAGTTCGAAGGGAGCTCGAGTTTTCTTT. Protein: CASSSKGARVFF.

This clonotype was seen many times. V gene TRBV7-2 combines with J gene TRBJ2-7, with 7 bases aligning to TRBD1. The V and J ends lost 5 bases and 0 bases, in that order; junction bases with no gene match: 4. Germline lookup yields CDR1 SGHTA and CDR2 FQGNSA. This CDR3 is 14 amino acids long. CDR3 sequence reads: CASSNRQGSYEQYF. Here the CDR3 DNA reads TGTGCCAGCAGCAACCGACAGGGCTCCTACGAGCAGTACTTC.

This clonotype has more than one count but fewer than ten. This rearrangement joins TRBV19 to TRBJ2-1; 11 bases agree with TRBD2. This CDR3 contains 17 residues. The germline V gene encodes CDR1 LNHDA and CDR2 SQIVND (reference sequence). V gave up 4 bases and J gave up 6 bases; unmatched junction bases: 11. For the CDR3, the DNA is TGTGCCAGTAGTACCTCTTTAGCGGGAGGGCCATTCAATGAGCAGTTCTTC. It codes for CASSTSLAGGPFNEQFF. The full variable domain, with the rest looked up from reference TRBV19 and TRBJ2-1, is DGGITQSPKYLFRKEGQNVTLSCEQNLNHDAMYWYRQDPGQGLRLIYYSQIVNDFQKGDIAEGYSVSREKKESFPLTVTSAQKNPTAFYLCASSTSLAGGPFNEQFFGPGTRLTVL.

The gene calls are TRBV20-1 and TRBJ2-6, with unresolved D. This CDR3 region has 9 residues. Per the germline V gene, CDR1 is DFQATT and CDR2 is SNEGSKA (reference sequence). V was shortened by 0 bases and J by 17 bases, with 5 bases between the two germline ends. The CDR3: CSARETLTF. The CDR3 nucleotides are TGCAGTGCTAGAGAGACCTTGACTTTC.

About this clonotype itself: A much larger clonotype is one base distant, so this may be a read error. The rearrangement joins TRBV7-2 to TRBJ2-1, with 13 bases identical to TRBD2. CDR1 is SGHTA, CDR2 FQGNSA, per germline. After removal of 3 bases from V and 10 bases from J, the junction contained 6 bases not matched to a gene. The CDR3 is 15 amino acids. CDR3 sequence (DNA): TGTGCCAGCAGCTTCGAATCGGGACTAGCGGGGGAGCAGTTCTTC. Amino acid sequence: CASSFESGLAGEQFF.

This clonotype was recorded at least ten times. This chain links TRBV27 with TRBJ1-6, with a possible D match to TRBD1 (5 bases). Between the trimmed V and J ends, which lost 4 bases and 5 bases, there was a span of 12 bases. Germline CDR1 is MNHEY and CDR2 is SMNVEV (reference sequence). The CDR3 sequence is 15 residues long. The CDR3 DNA sequence: TGTGCCAGCAGTTGGGGGAGGGGACATAATTCACCCCTCCACTTT. Protein product: CASSWGRGHNSPLHF.

J is TRBJ2-7 and V is TRBV11-2, with D perhaps being TRBD1 or TRBD2 (5 bases each). V was pared by 5 bases and J by 5 bases, with 16 bases between. The CDR3 contains 14 residues. CDR1 and CDR2 from the germline V gene are SGHAT and FQNNGV. The chain's CDR3 is CASSGTPESDEQYF. For the CDR3, the DNA is TGTGCCAGCAGCGGGACCCCTGAGTCCGACGAGCAGTACTTC.

This clonotype occurred many times. This chain uses TRBV20-1 with TRBJ2-5, with 16 nucleotides matching TRBD2. CDR3 length: 18 amino acids. Germline V lookup: CDR1 DFQATT, CDR2 SNEGSKA (reference sequence). V was pared by 3 bases and J by 5 bases, with 12 bases of the junction left unmatched. CDR3 DNA sequence: TGCAGTGCTAGGGATTTCGGGACTAGCGGGGGGGCCCGGGAGACCCAGTACTTC. It codes for CSARDFGTSGGARETQYF.

This clonotype was counted many times. This chain links TRBV7-6 with TRBJ2-1; 11 nucleotides align to TRBD1. After removal of 0 bases from V and 10 bases from J, the junction contained 8 bases not matched to a gene. CDR1 and CDR2 from the germline V gene are SGHVS and FNYEAQ. This CDR3 contains 16 residues. As DNA, the CDR3 is TGTGCCAGCAGCTTAGCAGGGACAGGGGGTCTGCGGGAGCAGTTCTTC. This gives the protein CASSLAGTGGLREQFF.

Regarding this clonotype: The germline gene is not matched at one end of the junction; a read error may be the cause. This sequence joins TRBV29-1 and TRBJ2-6, with D maybe TRBD2 (7 bases). The CDR3 spans 13 residues. The germline CDR1 and CDR2 sequences are SQVTM and ANQGSEA. The CDR3 spells CSVERRGRDTEAF. CDR3 nucleotides: TGCAGCGTTGAACGGCGGGGGCGGGACACTGAAGCTTTC.

This clonotype has ten or more counts. The genes are TRBV12-3 or TRBV12-4 and TRBJ2-1; TRBD2 aligns across 8 bases. J was trimmed by 4 bases and V by 7 bases; bases with no gene match: 9. This CDR3 is 15 amino acids long. CDR3 coding DNA: TGTGCCAGCACCCTGGGACTAGACTGGTACAATGAGCAGTTCTTC. This sequence encodes CASTLGLDWYNEQFF.

The chain is built from TRBV11-2 and TRBJ2-7; 13 bases line up with TRBD2. The length of the CDR3 is 16 residues. Germline V lookup: CDR1 SGHAT, CDR2 FQNNGV. Unmatched junction bases numbered 6, after V lost 5 bases and J lost 2 bases. The CDR3 sequence: CASSVTLAGGTYEQYF. CDR3 in DNA: TGTGCCAGCAGCGTTACACTAGCGGGAGGGACCTACGAGCAGTACTTC. The variable domain in full, with the rest retrieved from reference TRBV11-2 and TRBJ2-7, is EAGVAQSPRYKIIEKRQSVAFWCNPISGHATLYWYQQILGQGPKLLIQFQNNGVVDDSQLPKDRFSAERLKGVDSTLKIQPAKLEDSAVYLCASSVTLAGGTYEQYFGPGTRLTVT.

The V and J genes are TRBV6-1 and TRBJ2-3; perhaps TRBD2 as D (6 bases). Germline loops: CDR1 MNHNS, CDR2 SASEGT. CDR3 length: 16 amino acids. V lost 2 bases and J lost 6, with 18 bases in between. CDR3 in amino acids: CASSEISTGVTDTQYF. The CDR3 region has the DNA TGTGCCAGCAGTGAAATTTCAACGGGAGTAACGGATACGCAGTATTTT.

The rearrangement joins TRBV10-3 to TRBJ2-5; a possible D gene is TRBD2 (6 bases). This CDR3 is 13 amino acids long. Per germline, CDR1 ENHRY and CDR2 SYGVKD. Trimming took off 2 bases at V and 3 bases at J, with 7 bases between the two ends. CDR3 sequence: CAISEASEETQYF. CDR3 coding DNA: TGTGCCATCAGTGAGGCTAGCGAAGAGACCCAGTACTTC.

This chain's CDR3 is CATRSGTEAFF. CDR3 nucleotides: TGTGCCACCCGGTCGGGCACTGAAGCTTTCTTT. The V and J genes are TRBV24-1 and TRBJ1-1, with no clear D. This CDR3 is 11 amino acids long. V was cut by 9 bases and J by 4 bases, with 8 bases left in between. The germline V gene has CDR1 KGHDR and CDR2 SFDVKD.

The gene calls are TRBV10-3 and TRBJ2-3, with 13 bases aligning to TRBD2. From germline, CDR1 is ENHRY and CDR2 SYGVKD. The CDR3 spans 16 residues. Losses at the gene ends were 6 bases for V and 5 bases for J; bases not matched to a gene: 8. The CDR3 sequence: CAIRSTSGGAGDTQYF. The DNA of the CDR3 is TGTGCCATCAGAAGCACTAGCGGGGGGGCCGGAGATACGCAGTATTTT.

This clonotype was observed at least ten times. The CDR3 here is CAITQTDSYGYTF. CDR3 nucleotide sequence: TGTGCCATCACACAAACGGACTCTTATGGCTACACCTTC. The chain uses TRBV10-3 and TRBJ1-2; D is unresolved. CDR1 is ENHRY, CDR2 SYGVKD, per germline. Between the trimmed V and J ends, which lost 7 bases and 5 bases, there was a span of 14 bases. The CDR3 has 13 residues.

This clonotype was counted only a few times. At one end, the junction sequence differs from germline, possibly due to a read error. The rearrangement links TRBV7-2 to TRBJ2-3, with 12 bases that match TRBD2. The CDR3 sequence is 17 residues long. Per germline, CDR1 SGHTA and CDR2 FQGNSA. The CDR3 region is CASSLGTSGFSTDPQYF. CDR3 DNA sequence: TGTGCCAGCAGCCTTGGGACTAGCGGGTTTAGCACAGATCCGCAGTATTTT. The full variable domain, completed using reference TRBV7-2 and TRBJ2-3, is GAGVSQSPSNKVTEKGKDVELRCDPISGHTALYWYRQSLGQGLEFLIYFQGNSAPDKSGLPSDRFSAERTGGSVSTLTIQRTQQEDSAVYLCASSLGTSGFSTDPQYFGPGTRLTVL.

This chain connects TRBV7-9 to TRBJ2-2; TRBD1 aligns across 10 bases. CDR3 length equals 19 residues. The V segment lost 0 bases and the J segment 3 bases; nucleotides outside the gene matches: 10. From germline, CDR1 is SEHNR and CDR2 FQNEAQ (reference sequence). CDR3 coding DNA: TGTGCCAGCAGCTTAGCCCCATGGGGGGGACAGGGGCACACCGGGGAGCTGTTTTTT. It translates to CASSLAPWGGQGHTGELFF. Complete variable domain (other parts from reference TRBV7-9 and TRBJ2-2): DTGVSQNPRHKITKRGQNVTFRCDPISEHNRLYWYRQTLGQGPEFLTYFQNEAQLEKSRLLSDRFSAERPKGSFSTLEIQRTEQGDSAMYLCASSLAPWGGQGHTGELFFGEGSRLTVL.

This clonotype was observed at least ten times. The genes are TRBV30 and TRBJ2-1; a possible D gene is TRBD2 (6 bases). This CDR3 region has 15 residues. Germline V lookup: CDR1 GTSNPN, CDR2 SVGIG (reference sequence). With 3 bases removed from V and 0 bases from J, the gap between germline ends came to 12 bases. This CDR3 reads CAWRRPGSSYNEQFF. Here the CDR3 DNA reads TGTGCCTGGAGGAGACCCGGGAGCTCCTACAATGAGCAGTTCTTC.

This sequence joins TRBV5-6 and TRBJ2-3, with 7 positions matching TRBD2. CDR1 and CDR2 (germline): SGHDT, YYEEEE. V was clipped by 3 bases and J by 6 bases; unmatched bases: 10. The CDR3 covers 15 residues. The CDR3 is CASSWGEGRTDTQYF. The CDR3 DNA is TGTGCCAGCAGCTGGGGGGAGGGAAGGACGGATACGCAGTATTTT.